This entry lists 32 T cell receptor beta chains sequenced from one sample in a study of blood T cell repertoires in COVID-19. Profiling relied on immunoSEQ multiplex PCR, and the TCRdb table lists in-frame clones only, not all of them. The sample shows 390,000 or so clones, 85% to 90% of them seen only once. Sequenced material: PBMCs or T cells enriched from blood (not recorded which). All receptors derive from a woman in her forties or fifties who had recovered from COVID-19.

V and J are TRBV28 and TRBJ1-1; D possibly corresponds to TRBD1 (5 bases). The length of the CDR3 is 12 residues. From germline, CDR1 is MDHEN and CDR2 SYDVKM. Trimming left V 1 base short and J 12 bases short, with 12 bases between. This chain's CDR3 is CASSLLQVGTFF. The CDR3 DNA follows: TGTGCCAGCAGTTTATTACAGGTAGGGACTTTCTTT.

The V and J genes are TRBV2 and TRBJ1-2; D remains ambiguous. From germline, CDR1 is SNHLY and CDR2 FYNNEI. This CDR3 contains 15 residues. Trimming took 1 base from V and 5 from J, leaving 14 bases between them. The chain's CDR3 is CASSEGQAALYGYTF. CDR3 in DNA: TGTGCCAGCAGTGAAGGGCAGGCCGCCCTTTATGGCTACACCTTC.

This rearrangement joins TRBV28 to TRBJ2-7; 9 nucleotides line up with TRBD1. V shed 4 bases, J shed 2 bases, and the junction held 9 bases outside the gene matches. Germline V lookup: CDR1 MDHEN, CDR2 SYDVKM. CDR3 size: 16 residues. CDR3 sequence reads: CASSSPGQGFPYEQYF. The CDR3 coding sequence is TGTGCCAGCAGTTCGCCAGGACAGGGGTTTCCCTACGAGCAGTACTTC.

Only one count was recorded for this clone. The chain is built from TRBV28 and TRBJ1-4, with no clear D. In germline, CDR1 is MDHEN, CDR2 SYDVKM. Trimming cost V 6 bases and J 8 bases, with 22 bases left between them. This CDR3 is 16 amino acids long. The CDR3 DNA reads TGTGCCAGCAGCTTGACTACTATTGGCAAGAGGGAAAAACTGTTTTTT. This gives the protein CASSLTTIGKREKLFF.

In DNA form, the CDR3 reads TGTGCCAGCAGTGTATCAGGGGCCCTCAAGAACTATGGCTACACCTTC. Translation gives CASSVSGALKNYGYTF. This chain links TRBV6-1 with TRBJ1-2, with D possibly TRBD1 on 6 matching bases. The germline gives CDR1 MNHNS, CDR2 SASEGT. The V end was cut by 4 bases, the J end by 2 bases, with 17 bases between. This CDR3 is 16 amino acids long.

This clone was observed a single time. V and J are TRBV5-5 and TRBJ1-6; D unresolved. The CDR3 has 14 residues. V was cut by 3 bases and J by 6 bases, with 10 bases left in between. Germline values: CDR1 SGHKS, CDR2 YYEKEE (reference sequence). The CDR3 is CASSWIAANSPLHF. The CDR3 nucleotides are TGTGCCAGCAGCTGGATTGCGGCTAATTCACCCCTCCACTTT.

The chain uses TRBV27 and TRBJ2-7; D not resolved. Between the trimmed V and J ends, which lost 0 bases and 6 bases, there was a span of 12 bases. CDR3 size: 14 residues. Germline loops: CDR1 MNHEY, CDR2 SMNVEV (reference sequence). The CDR3: CASSLSHGSLEQYF. In nucleotides, the CDR3 is TGTGCCAGCAGTTTATCGCACGGTTCCCTCGAGCAGTACTTC.

As to this clone: The same CDR3 is also encoded by other DNA sequences in this sample. The chain uses TRBV5-4 and TRBJ2-5; D unclear. V lost 0 bases and J 1 base, leaving 4 bases between the germline ends. CDR3 length: 13 residues. The germline gives CDR1 SGHNT, CDR2 YYREEE (reference sequence). CDR3: CASSLASQETQYF. The CDR3 nucleotides read TGTGCCAGCAGCTTGGCCTCCCAAGAGACCCAGTACTTC.

The rearrangement joins TRBV19 to TRBJ1-2, with 8 bases matching TRBD1. The V segment lost 4 bases and the J segment 5 bases; nucleotides outside the gene matches: 6. Germline lookup yields CDR1 LNHDA and CDR2 SQIVND (reference sequence). The CDR3 sequence is 14 residues long. CDR3 in amino acids: CASSKGGQGYGYTF. CDR3 DNA sequence: TGTGCCAGTAGTAAGGGTGGACAGGGTTATGGCTACACCTTC.

This sequence joins TRBV13 and TRBJ2-3; D not resolved. The germline gives CDR1 PRHDT, CDR2 FYEKMQ (reference sequence). The V and J ends lost 5 bases and 4 bases respectively, with 7 bases between them. CDR3 length equals 12 residues. The CDR3 here is CASSLPADTQYF. The CDR3 bases are TGTGCCAGCAGCCTCCCCGCAGATACGCAGTATTTT.

The chain couples TRBV20-1 to TRBJ2-1, with 7 bases aligning to TRBD2. CDR1 DFQATT and CDR2 SNEGSKA come from the germline V gene (reference sequence). The trim removed 3 bases at V and 3 bases at J, leaving 5 bases unmatched. This CDR3 region has 14 residues. In DNA, the CDR3 is TGCAGTGCTAGTGGGCTAGCGGACTACAATGAGCAGTTCTTC. This sequence encodes CSASGLADYNEQFF.

The chain has TRBV7-2 and TRBJ2-7, with D perhaps matching TRBD2 (5 bases). Between the trimmed V and J ends, which lost 4 bases and 2 bases, there was a span of 15 bases. From germline, CDR1 is SGHTA and CDR2 FQGNSA. This CDR3 comprises 15 residues. The CDR3 protein is CASSSPGNPPYEQYF. CDR3 nucleotides: TGTGCCAGCAGCTCGCCCGGGAATCCCCCCTACGAGCAGTACTTC.

The chain joins TRBV5-4 to TRBJ2-2; tentative D call: TRBD1 (5 bases). The V gene lost 4 bases and the J gene lost 2 bases, with 18 bases spanning the gap. The CDR3 spans 17 residues. Germline V gene lookup returns CDR1 SGHNT and CDR2 YYREEE (reference sequence). The CDR3 protein is CASSLDAATANTGELFF. CDR3 coding DNA: TGTGCCAGCAGCCTGGACGCCGCGACAGCTAACACCGGGGAGCTGTTTTTT.

The chain employs TRBV20-1 and TRBJ2-7; D unclear. The CDR3 length is 11 residues. V shed 0 bases and J shed 7 bases, with 7 bases lying between them. Germline CDR1 and CDR2: DFQATT and SNEGSKA (reference sequence). DNA of the CDR3: TGCAGTGCTAGAGACCGAGCGGAGCAGTACTTC. Its translation is CSARDRAEQYF.

The V and J genes are TRBV19 and TRBJ1-5, with a possible D match to TRBD1 (6 bases). CDR3 length equals 14 residues. CDR1 is LNHDA, CDR2 SQIVND, per germline (reference sequence). V was trimmed by 7 bases and J by 7 bases, leaving 17 bases between them. DNA of the CDR3: TGTGCCAGTACCGGTCGGACAGTTCCCCAGCCCCAGCATTTT. This sequence encodes CASTGRTVPQPQHF. The entire variable domain, with the rest obtained from reference TRBV19 and TRBJ1-5, is as follows: DGGITQSPKYLFRKEGQNVTLSCEQNLNHDAMYWYRQDPGQGLRLIYYSQIVNDFQKGDIAEGYSVSREKKESFPLTVTSAQKNPTAFYLCASTGRTVPQPQHFGDGTRLSIL.

CDR3 nucleotide sequence: TGCAGCGTTGAACTATCAATGGATACGCAGTATTTT. This sequence encodes CSVELSMDTQYF. The gene calls are TRBV29-1 and TRBJ2-3; D is unclear. The CDR3 contains 12 residues. Germline V gives CDR1 SQVTM, CDR2 ANQGSEA. V dropped 2 bases and J dropped 6 bases, with 9 bases sitting between them.

CDR3 protein: CASSYKEEAFF. The CDR3 nucleotides are TGTGCCAGCAGTTACAAAGAGGAAGCTTTCTTT. This chain joins TRBV6-5 and TRBJ1-1; no clear D gene. Between the trimmed V and J ends, which lost 2 bases and 8 bases, there was a span of 6 bases. The germline V gene encodes CDR1 MNHEY and CDR2 SVGAGI. The CDR3 sequence is 11 residues long.

V and J are TRBV19 and TRBJ1-5, with D possibly being TRBD1 (5 bases). The length of the CDR3 is 16 residues. Trimming took off 7 bases at V and 0 bases at J, with 16 bases between the two ends. The germline gives CDR1 LNHDA, CDR2 SQIVND (reference sequence). CDR3 residues: CASTTRSTASNQPQHF. Written as DNA, the CDR3 is TGTGCCAGTACGACTAGGTCGACAGCTAGCAATCAGCCCCAGCATTTT.

The V gene is TRBV21-1, the J gene TRBJ2-3; the DNA was not used to check the table's D call, TRBD2. TRBV21-1 is a documented pseudogene. This CDR3 is 16 amino acids long. The CDR3: CASSKGRTSVTDTQYF. Written as DNA, the CDR3 is TGTGCCAGCAGCAAAGGTCGTACTAGCGTGACAGATACGCAGTATTTT.

The V call is TRBV5-1, the J call TRBJ2-2; 8 nucleotides match TRBD1. The CDR3 consists of 16 residues. CDR1 is SGHRS and CDR2 is YFSETQ in the germline V gene. Unmatched junction bases numbered 4, after V lost 2 bases and J lost 1 base. In DNA form, the CDR3 reads TGCGCCAGCAGCTTATCCGGGACAGGGAACACCGGGGAGCTGTTTTTT. This translates into CASSLSGTGNTGELFF.

The chain has TRBV18 and TRBJ1-2; 9 bases are a match to TRBD1. The CDR3 contains 14 residues. Germline V lookup: CDR1 KGHSH, CDR2 LQKENI. With 5 bases clipped from V and 6 bases from J, the junction kept 7 bases outside the gene matches. The CDR3 bases are TGTGCCAGCTCAGAAGGACAGGGGAGAGATGGCTACACCTTC. Residues: CASSEGQGRDGYTF.

The V and J genes are TRBV9 and TRBJ2-7; 8 bases agree with TRBD2. V gave up 3 bases and J gave up 2 bases; unmatched junction bases: 4. This CDR3 has 14 residues. Germline V gene data show CDR1 as SGDLS and CDR2 as YYNGEE. CDR3 in amino acids: CASSALAEPYEQYF. The CDR3 nucleotides are TGTGCCAGCAGCGCACTAGCGGAGCCCTACGAGCAGTACTTC.

The chain has TRBV9 and TRBJ2-5, with 10 nucleotides matching TRBD2. V was clipped by 2 bases and J by 5 bases; unmatched bases: 6. This CDR3 contains 15 residues. Germline assignment: CDR1 SGDLS and CDR2 YYNGEE. The CDR3 sequence: CASSVLAGVGETQYF. CDR3 in DNA: TGTGCCAGCAGCGTTCTAGCGGGGGTAGGGGAGACCCAGTACTTC.

The chain combines TRBV5-5 with TRBJ1-6, with no clear D. Germline assignment: CDR1 SGHKS and CDR2 YYEKEE (reference sequence). The CDR3 covers 15 residues. Between the trimmed V and J ends, which lost 4 bases and 2 bases, there was a span of 10 bases. The CDR3 is CASSDQETYNSPLHF. In DNA form, the CDR3 reads TGTGCCAGCAGCGATCAGGAAACCTATAATTCACCCCTCCACTTT.

This rearrangement joins TRBV18 to TRBJ1-1; 7 bases line up with TRBD1. V trimming: 5 bases; J trimming: 5 bases; junction bases outside the gene matches: 5. In germline, CDR1 is KGHSH, CDR2 LQKENI. The CDR3 length is 13 residues. CDR3 region: CASSDRAGTEAFF. The CDR3 region has the DNA TGTGCCAGCTCAGACAGGGCGGGAACTGAAGCTTTCTTT.

The V call is TRBV9, the J call TRBJ2-1, with D hard to call. Trimming took off 4 bases at V and 5 bases at J, with 13 bases between the two ends. Germline CDR1 is SGDLS and CDR2 is YYNGEE. This CDR3 has 14 amino acids. This CDR3 is CASSPSSSDNEQFF. The CDR3 DNA is TGTGCCAGCAGCCCCAGTAGCTCGGACAATGAGCAGTTCTTC.

V usage is TRBV24-1 and J usage is TRBJ2-3, with D possibly being TRBD1 (7 bases). CDR3 size: 13 residues. Trimming shortened V by 2 bases and J by 8 bases, and 10 bases separated the two germline ends. Germline CDR1 is KGHDR and CDR2 is SFDVKD. The CDR3 DNA sequence: TGTGCCACCAGTGATTCAGGGGGGCTTACGCAGTATTTT. Residues: CATSDSGGLTQYF.

This sequence joins TRBV3-1 (or the pseudogene TRBV3-2) and TRBJ1-5; D gene unclear. The CDR3 consists of 14 residues. CDR1 and CDR2 (germline): LGHDT, YNNKEL (reference sequence). V was trimmed by 4 bases and J by 4 bases, leaving 11 bases between them. CDR3 in amino acids: CASSPQRSNQPQHF. In DNA form, the CDR3 reads TGTGCCAGCAGCCCCCAGAGGTCAAATCAGCCCCAGCATTTT.

The chain recombines TRBV7-2 with TRBJ2-2, with 8 nucleotides matching TRBD1. V gave up 5 bases and J gave up 5 bases; unmatched junction bases: 7. From germline, CDR1 is SGHTA and CDR2 FQGNSA. The CDR3 runs 15 residues. CDR3: CASSLGQGETGELFF. DNA of the CDR3: TGTGCCAGCAGCCTCGGACAGGGTGAAACCGGGGAGCTGTTTTTT.

The V call is TRBV18, the J call TRBJ2-2; no reliable D call. The CDR3 contains 14 residues. V was cut by 2 bases and J by 6 bases, with 10 bases left in between. Germline assignment: CDR1 KGHSH and CDR2 LQKENI. Here the CDR3 reads CASSPEPVSGELFF. CDR3 coding DNA: TGTGCCAGCTCACCAGAGCCCGTTTCCGGGGAGCTGTTTTTT.

The chain couples TRBV5-1 to TRBJ2-7; D call uncertain. The V end lost 0 bases, the J end lost 5 bases, and 15 bases lay between the germline ends. CDR3 length: 15 residues. From germline, CDR1 is SGHRS and CDR2 YFSETQ. CDR3 sequence (DNA): TGCGCCAGCAGCTTGGGACCGACGGGTTTCGACGAGCAGTACTTC. The encoded protein is CASSLGPTGFDEQYF.

The chain recombines TRBV5-5 with TRBJ2-1, with TRBD1 matching 12 bases. J was trimmed by 7 bases and V by 2 bases; bases with no gene match: 10. Germline CDR1 SGHKS, CDR2 YYEKEE (reference sequence). The CDR3 has 17 residues. CDR3 DNA: TGTGCCAGCAGCTTCTCCGGGACAGGGGGCGTTCAGAATGAGCAGTTCTTC. This codes for CASSFSGTGGVQNEQFF. Together with reference TRBV5-5 and TRBJ2-1, the CDR3 gives the full variable domain: DAGVTQSPTHLIKTRGQQVTLRCSPISGHKSVSWYQQVLGQGPQFIFQYYEKEERGRGNFPDRFSARQFPNYSSELNVNALLLGDSALYLCASSFSGTGGVQNEQFFGPGTRLTVL.